The rows below give T cell receptor beta chains drawn from one sample of a study of cytomegalovirus exposure and HLA in healthy donors. Sequencing used immunoSEQ multiplex PCR; TCRdb keeps in-frame clones, though not all of them. The profile shows roughly 160,000 clones, roughly 79% of them singletons. The sample taken for sequencing was PBMCs. These receptors all come from a woman aged 50 to 60 in good health and CMV-seronegative. Both conserved end residues are trimmed from each CDR3. Rows give clone size only sometimes, using once, few, many, or a class for an expanded clone.

TRBV14,.,ASSQDRGQAYEQY
TRBV29-1,.,SVDGGGTAHF
TRBV29-1,.,SGDTGGTDTQY
TRBV6-1,few,ASSVAADSYEQY
TRBV7-3,.,ASSFPGTSSYEQY
TRBV9,few,ASSVYSGGAGNEQF
TRBV7-2,.,ASSPGDPGQPQH
TRBV28,once,ASSLTPGPDQPQH
TRBV6-5,.,ASSYSRANYGYT
TRBV27,few,ASRTNRGSGNTIY
TRBV9,.,ASSVLGTGDEAF
TRBV18,.,ASSRGGPYEQY
TRBV11-2,.,ASSLSHRGSSYEQY
TRBV28,few,ATLTSGASTDTQY
TRBV5-1,.,ASSLRQGPYEQY
TRBV5-4,.,ASSWGQLLNSPLH
TRBV27,once,ASSPGQVLRANYGYT
TRBV19,.,ASTGRQGRSYT
TRBV5-4,.,ASRPDRGLYNEQF
TRBV11-2,.,ASSSSSGKLDTQY
TRBV5-1,.,ASSIRDSDSGANVLT
TRBV4-3,few,ASSQGGAHTDTQY
TRBV28,.,ASNAGGFSGNTIY
TRBV19,once,ASSRTSSTDTQY
TRBV4-3,once,ASSQDIVGVSGANVLT
TRBV7-9,.,ASTKRGLLTEAF
TRBV27,.,ASSPGFRQGVHSPLH
TRBV9,.,ASSAQAGTVQETQY
TRBV15,.,ATSRDSYEQY
TRBV7-9,.,ASSLFAGARNQPQH
TRBV6-5,.,ASRRGGLSGNTIY
TRBV9,once,ASSVGYRSGSISYNEQF
TRBV2,once,ASRTSGFTGELF
TRBV15,once,ATSRVRGEDSRYGYT
TRBV5-6,.,ASSSRTSGNTQETQY
TRBV4-3,once,ASSQDLGGGARTDTQY
TRBV19,few,ASSTPDRVNEQY
TRBV11-2,.,ASTRRRHLQETQY
TRBV18,.,ASSSSDSNQPQH
TRBV7-7,once,ASSLDRGLETQY
TRBV29-1,.,SVETSGGDREQF
TRBV4-1,.,ASSQDLGTTTYEQY
TRBV23-1,.,ASNSNLAGAFNEQF
TRBV28,few,ASNSQRGRVGNQPQH
TRBV4-2,.,ASSQELSDLSGNTIY
TRBV5-4,.,ASSFIGVSYEQY
TRBV12-5,.,ASVNVVARKNSNQPQH
TRBV11-2,few,ASSLRWETGGTEAF